This record covers a single T cell receptor beta chain. What it recognizes is unknown. The record originates from a study of cytomegalovirus exposure and HLA in healthy donors. Study-level results: A later analysis found TCR association rates differed by HLA locus, highest for DRB1 and lowest for HLA-C. In a later analysis, TCR beta V- and J-gene trimming was associated with a missense DCLRE1C variant.

Vbeta (60) and Jbeta (13) primers were used in the PCR. Libraries were prepared by immunoSEQ multiplex PCR; TCRdb keeps only in-frame clonotypes and omits some of them. The sample table includes fewer than 85,000 clones. This TCR came from a woman between 40 and 55 years old in good health and CMV-seropositive. The specimen sequenced was PBMCs.

CDR3 protein: CASSEARRTGTNYGYTF. CDR3 coding DNA: TGTGCCAGCAGTGAAGCAAGAAGGACAGGGACCAACTATGGCTACACCTTC. This rearrangement joins TRBV2 to TRBJ1-2, with 8 bases matching TRBD1. There are 17 residues in the CDR3. Germline V gives CDR1 SNHLY, CDR2 FYNNEI. The junction had 8 bases not matched to a gene; V was cut back by 0 bases and J by 2 bases.